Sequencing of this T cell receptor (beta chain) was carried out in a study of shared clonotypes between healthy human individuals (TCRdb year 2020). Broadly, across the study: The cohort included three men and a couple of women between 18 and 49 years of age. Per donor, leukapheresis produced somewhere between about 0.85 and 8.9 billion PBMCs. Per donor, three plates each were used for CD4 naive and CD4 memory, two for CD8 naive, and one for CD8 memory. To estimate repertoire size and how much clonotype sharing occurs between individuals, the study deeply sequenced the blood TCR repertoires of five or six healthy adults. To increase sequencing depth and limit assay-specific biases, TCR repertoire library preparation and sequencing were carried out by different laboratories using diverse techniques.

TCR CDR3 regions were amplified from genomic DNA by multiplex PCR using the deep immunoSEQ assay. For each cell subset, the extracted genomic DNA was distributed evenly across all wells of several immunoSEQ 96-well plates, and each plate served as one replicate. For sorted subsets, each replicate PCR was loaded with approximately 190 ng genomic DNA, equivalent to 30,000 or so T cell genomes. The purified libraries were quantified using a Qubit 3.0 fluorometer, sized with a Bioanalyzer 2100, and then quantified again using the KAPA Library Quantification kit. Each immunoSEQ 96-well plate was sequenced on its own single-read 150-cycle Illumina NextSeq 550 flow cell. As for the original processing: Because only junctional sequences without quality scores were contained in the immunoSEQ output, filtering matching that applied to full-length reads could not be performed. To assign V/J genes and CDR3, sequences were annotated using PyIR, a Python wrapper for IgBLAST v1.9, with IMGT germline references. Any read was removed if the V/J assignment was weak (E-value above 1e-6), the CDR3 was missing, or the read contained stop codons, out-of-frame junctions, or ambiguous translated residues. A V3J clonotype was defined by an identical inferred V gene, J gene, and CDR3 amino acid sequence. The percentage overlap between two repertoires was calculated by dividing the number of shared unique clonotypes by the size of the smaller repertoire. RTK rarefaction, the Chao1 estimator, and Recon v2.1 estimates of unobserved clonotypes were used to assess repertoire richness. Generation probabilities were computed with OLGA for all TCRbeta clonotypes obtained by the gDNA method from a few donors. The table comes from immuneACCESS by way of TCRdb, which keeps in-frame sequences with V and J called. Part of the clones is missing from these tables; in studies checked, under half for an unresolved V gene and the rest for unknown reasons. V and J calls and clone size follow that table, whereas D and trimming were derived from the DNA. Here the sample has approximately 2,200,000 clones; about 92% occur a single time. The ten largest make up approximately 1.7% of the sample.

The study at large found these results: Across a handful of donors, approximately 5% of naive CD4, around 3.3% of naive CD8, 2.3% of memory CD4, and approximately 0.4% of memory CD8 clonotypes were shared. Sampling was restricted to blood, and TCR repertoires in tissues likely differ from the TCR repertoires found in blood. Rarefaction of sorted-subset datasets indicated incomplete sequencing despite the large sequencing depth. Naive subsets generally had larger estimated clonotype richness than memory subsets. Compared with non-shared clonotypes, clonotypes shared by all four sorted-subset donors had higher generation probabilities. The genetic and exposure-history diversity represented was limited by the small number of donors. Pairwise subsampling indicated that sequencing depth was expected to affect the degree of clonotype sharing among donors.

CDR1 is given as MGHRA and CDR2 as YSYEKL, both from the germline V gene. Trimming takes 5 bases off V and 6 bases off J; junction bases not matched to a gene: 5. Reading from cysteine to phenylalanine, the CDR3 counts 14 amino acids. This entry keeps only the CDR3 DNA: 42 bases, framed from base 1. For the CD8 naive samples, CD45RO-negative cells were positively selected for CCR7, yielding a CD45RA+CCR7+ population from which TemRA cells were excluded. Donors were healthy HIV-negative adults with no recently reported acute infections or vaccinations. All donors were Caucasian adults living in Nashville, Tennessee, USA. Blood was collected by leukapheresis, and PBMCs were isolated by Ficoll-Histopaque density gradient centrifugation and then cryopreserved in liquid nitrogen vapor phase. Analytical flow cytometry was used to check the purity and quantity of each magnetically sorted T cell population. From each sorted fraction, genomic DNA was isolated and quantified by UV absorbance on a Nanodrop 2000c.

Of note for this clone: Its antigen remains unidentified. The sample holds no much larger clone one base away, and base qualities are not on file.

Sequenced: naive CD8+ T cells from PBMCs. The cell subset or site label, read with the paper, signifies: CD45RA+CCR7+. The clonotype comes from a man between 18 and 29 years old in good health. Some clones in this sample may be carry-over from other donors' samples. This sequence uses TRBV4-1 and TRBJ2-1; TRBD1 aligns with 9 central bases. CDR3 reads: CASSVTGGSNEQFF. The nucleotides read TGCGCCAGCAGCGTGACAGGGGGGAGCAATGAGCAGTTCTTC.